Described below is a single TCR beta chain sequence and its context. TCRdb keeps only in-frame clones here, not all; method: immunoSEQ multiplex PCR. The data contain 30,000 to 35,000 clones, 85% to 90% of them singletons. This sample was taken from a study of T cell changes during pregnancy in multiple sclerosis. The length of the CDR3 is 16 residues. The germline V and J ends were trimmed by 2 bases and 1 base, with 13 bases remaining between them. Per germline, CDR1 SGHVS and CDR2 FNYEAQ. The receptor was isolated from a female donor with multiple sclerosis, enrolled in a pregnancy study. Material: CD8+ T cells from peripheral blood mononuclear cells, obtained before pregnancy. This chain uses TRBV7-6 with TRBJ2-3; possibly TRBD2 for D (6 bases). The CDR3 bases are TGTGCCAGCAGCTTATGGGGCGGGGAAGGCACAGATACGCAGTATTTT. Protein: CASSLWGGEGTDTQYF. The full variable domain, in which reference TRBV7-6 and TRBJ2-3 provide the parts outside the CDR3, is GAGVSQSPRYKVTKRGQDVALRCDPISGHVSLYWYRQALGQGPEFLTYFNYEAQQDKSGLPNDRFSAERPEGSISTLTIQRTEQRDSAMYRCASSLWGGEGTDTQYFGPGTRLTVL.